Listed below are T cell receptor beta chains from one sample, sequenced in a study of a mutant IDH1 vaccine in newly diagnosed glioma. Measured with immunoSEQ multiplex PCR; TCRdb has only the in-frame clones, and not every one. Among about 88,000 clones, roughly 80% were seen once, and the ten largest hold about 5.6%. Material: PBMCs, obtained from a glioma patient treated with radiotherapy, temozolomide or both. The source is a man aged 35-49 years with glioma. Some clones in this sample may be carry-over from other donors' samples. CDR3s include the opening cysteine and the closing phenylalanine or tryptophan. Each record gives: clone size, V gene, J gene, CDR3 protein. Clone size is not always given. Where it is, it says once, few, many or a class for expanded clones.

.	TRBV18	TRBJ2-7	CASSPRGHEQYF
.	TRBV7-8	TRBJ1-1	CASSTRQGASTEAFF
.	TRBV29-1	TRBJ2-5	CSVGRPDSQETQYF
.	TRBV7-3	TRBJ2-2	CASSLDQVGLFF
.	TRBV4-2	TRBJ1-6	CASSQVRDRGSPLHF
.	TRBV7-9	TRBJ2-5	CASSSGTSGLEETQYF
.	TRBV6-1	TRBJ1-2	CASSESLGIRGYTF
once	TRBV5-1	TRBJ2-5	CASSYPAGGQETQYF
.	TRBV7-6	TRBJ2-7	CASSPNSGVEQYF
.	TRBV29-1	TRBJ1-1	CSVDFTGGTEAFF
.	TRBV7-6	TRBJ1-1	CASSFRTDTEAFF
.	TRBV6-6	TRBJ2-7	CASSYSSGPYEQYF
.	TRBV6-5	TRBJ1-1	CASSVRDSRGGEAFF
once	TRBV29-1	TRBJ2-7	CSVAAGYEQYF
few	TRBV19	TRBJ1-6	CASSIAGSYNSPLHF
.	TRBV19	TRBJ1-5	CASLGQSGQPQHF
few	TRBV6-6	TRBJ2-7	CASSPDNYEQYF
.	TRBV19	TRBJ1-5	CASSINGYQPQHF
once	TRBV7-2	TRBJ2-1	CASSLTSGAYNEQFF
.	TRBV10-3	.	CAISEGMATNLYEQYF
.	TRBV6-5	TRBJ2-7	CASSRTGGAYEQYF
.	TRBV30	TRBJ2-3	CAWTGGTSLTDTQYF
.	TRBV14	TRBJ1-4	CASSRDRGQKLFF
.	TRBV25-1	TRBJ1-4	CASSSPIGGEKLFF
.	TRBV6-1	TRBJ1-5	CASSEEGWGHYSNQPQHF